The 27 T cell receptor beta chains reported below all come from one sample, sequenced in a study of radiotherapy plus CTLA-4 blockade in lung cancer. The assay was immunoSEQ multiplex PCR, and TCRdb's table has in-frame clones only and misses some. The data show 85,000 to 100,000 clones, with about 88% seen just once and about a sixth held by the top ten. The specimen comprised peripheral blood, sampled from a patient treated with radiotherapy plus ipilimumab. These receptors all stem from a human donor with non-small cell lung cancer that progressed on radiotherapy plus ipilimumab.

This chain uses TRBV7-9 with TRBJ2-7; maybe TRBD2 (5 bases). V gave up 5 bases and J gave up 3 bases, with 14 bases separating them. The CDR3 contains 14 residues. Germline V gene sequence: CDR1 SEHNR, CDR2 FQNEAQ (reference sequence). CDR3 in amino acids: CASSPGVVGYEQYF. CDR3 DNA sequence: TGTGCCAGCAGCCCCGGGGTTGTGGGCTACGAGCAGTACTTC.

The chain is built from TRBV29-1 and TRBJ1-1; D is possibly TRBD1 (6 bases). Deletions cut 1 base from V and 1 base from J, with 7 bases between. Germline V CDR1 and CDR2: SQVTM, ANQGSEA. This CDR3 is 13 amino acids long. CDR3 protein: CSVEGTANTEAFF. For the CDR3, the DNA is TGCAGCGTTGAAGGGACAGCGAACACTGAAGCTTTCTTT.

This chain joins TRBV30 and TRBJ2-3; 11 bases are shared with TRBD2. Germline V gene lookup returns CDR1 GTSNPN and CDR2 SVGIG (reference sequence). V gave up 3 bases and J gave up 4 bases; unmatched junction bases: 9. The CDR3 spans 16 residues. The CDR3 is CAWRSSTSGISDTQYF. The DNA for the CDR3 is TGTGCCTGGAGGTCTTCGACTAGCGGGATCTCAGATACGCAGTATTTT.

This rearrangement joins TRBV18 to TRBJ2-5, with D maybe TRBD2 (7 bases). CDR3 length: 14 amino acids. The V end was cut by 6 bases, the J end by 5 bases, with 16 bases between. Germline V gene lookup returns CDR1 KGHSH and CDR2 LQKENI. CDR3 amino acids: CASSLGGALETQYF. DNA of the CDR3: TGTGCCAGCTCTCTAGGGGGGGCACTGGAGACCCAGTACTTC.

V gene TRBV7-2 combines with J gene TRBJ1-4, with D uncertain. The V gene's germline CDR1 is SGHTA and CDR2 FQGNSA. V was cut by 7 bases and J by 4 bases, with 10 bases left in between. This CDR3 is 13 amino acids long. Here the CDR3 reads CASTKHINEKLFF. The CDR3 nucleotides read TGTGCCAGCACCAAGCACATTAATGAAAAACTGTTTTTT.

V usage is TRBV2 and J usage is TRBJ1-4, with D possibly matching TRBD1 (5 bases). Germline lookup yields CDR1 SNHLY and CDR2 FYNNEI. The CDR3 extends over 15 amino acids. Trimming shortened V by 2 bases and J by 5 bases, and 12 bases separated the two germline ends. CDR3 sequence: CASSESGLFNEKLFF. As DNA, the CDR3 is TGTGCCAGCAGTGAATCGGGACTTTTCAATGAAAAACTGTTTTTT. The full variable domain, with the rest looked up from reference TRBV2 and TRBJ1-4, is EPEVTQTPSHQVTQMGQEVILRCVPISNHLYFYWYRQILGQKVEFLVSFYNNEISEKSEIFDDQFSVERPDGSNFTLKIRSTKLEDSAMYFCASSESGLFNEKLFFGSGTQLSVL.

The rearrangement uses TRBV5-8 and TRBJ1-4; no clear D. Trimming removed 5 bases from V and 0 bases from J, with 11 bases in between. Per germline, CDR1 SGHTS and CDR2 YDEGEE. The CDR3 runs 15 residues. The chain's CDR3 is CASSYDKATNEKLFF. The CDR3 DNA is TGTGCCAGCAGTTACGACAAGGCAACTAATGAAAAACTGTTTTTT.

The rearrangement joins TRBV2 to TRBJ1-1; D perhaps matches TRBD1 (6 bases). The V end was cut by 3 bases, the J end by 1 base, with 12 bases between. The CDR3 extends over 15 amino acids. CDR1 is SNHLY and CDR2 is FYNNEI in the germline V gene. CDR3 sequence (DNA): TGTGCCAGCAGTGATAACAGGGTTTCGAACACTGAAGCTTTCTTT. Protein product: CASSDNRVSNTEAFF.

V is TRBV4-1 and J is TRBJ2-7; the D gene is possibly TRBD1 (7 bases). Germline lookup yields CDR1 MGHRA and CDR2 YSYEKL. The CDR3 is 14 residues long. Trimming removed 4 bases from V and 4 bases from J, with 14 bases in between. CDR3 DNA sequence: TGCGCCAGCAGCCGGGAACCAGGGGGGTACGAGCAGTACTTC. Amino acids: CASSREPGGYEQYF.

The chain carries TRBV5-1 and TRBJ2-7; 9 bases agree with TRBD1. V was pared by 8 bases and J by 4 bases, with 13 bases of the junction left unmatched. CDR1 is SGHRS, CDR2 YFSETQ, per germline. The CDR3 covers 15 residues. CDR3 loop: CARTGTGILTYEQYF. DNA for the CDR3: TGCGCCAGGACCGGGACAGGGATACTGACATACGAGCAGTACTTC. Variable domain in full (rest from reference TRBV5-1 and TRBJ2-7): KAGVTQTPRYLIKTRGQQVTLSCSPISGHRSVSWYQQTPGQGLQFLFEYFSETQRNKGNFPGRFSGRQFSNSRSEMNVSTLELGDSALYLCARTGTGILTYEQYFGPGTRLTVT.

V is TRBV15 and J is TRBJ2-2; 7 positions agree with TRBD1. Looked up from germline, CDR1 is LNHNV and CDR2 is YYDKDF (reference sequence). The CDR3 totals 15 residues. Trimming cost V 5 bases and J 5 bases; bases outside gene matches: 8. The CDR3 region has the DNA TGTGCCACCAGCGAAGGGGGCCACCCAACCGGGGAGCTGTTTTTT. Its protein is CATSEGGHPTGELFF.

This chain connects TRBV2 to TRBJ2-7; perhaps TRBD1 as D (6 bases). V was trimmed by 7 bases and J by 0 bases, leaving 13 bases between them. Germline CDR1 SNHLY, CDR2 FYNNEI. The CDR3 covers 14 residues. The CDR3 bases are TGTGCCAGCATGGGGGCGGATTCCTCCTACGAGCAGTACTTC. Translating it yields CASMGADSSYEQYF.

J is TRBJ2-5 and V is TRBV2; D call uncertain. The CDR3 loop spans 11 amino acids. Trimming left V 8 bases short and J 5 bases short, with 9 bases between. Germline V gives CDR1 SNHLY, CDR2 FYNNEI. This CDR3 is CASEEGETQYF. CDR3 DNA: TGTGCCAGCGAGGAAGGGGAGACCCAGTACTTC.

The chain combines TRBV9 with TRBJ2-1; D is possibly TRBD2 (6 bases). Germline CDR1 SGDLS, CDR2 YYNGEE. V shed 4 bases and J shed 3 bases, with 17 bases lying between them. There are 16 residues in the CDR3. DNA of the CDR3: TGTGCCAGCAGCCGAGGGATGATAGCGGACTACAATGAGCAGTTCTTC. It yields the protein CASSRGMIADYNEQFF.

This clone appeared a single time. The CDR3 region has the DNA TGTGCCAGCAGATTGCAGACCGGACAGGGGACTGAAGCTTTCTTT. This sequence encodes CASRLQTGQGTEAFF. V is TRBV7-8 and J is TRBJ1-1, with 9 bases fitting TRBD1. The CDR3 is 15 residues long. Germline V gene lookup returns CDR1 SGHVS and CDR2 FQNEAQ. J was trimmed by 5 bases and V by 6 bases; bases with no gene match: 10.

The chain carries TRBV6-5 and TRBJ2-1; D might be TRBD1 or TRBD2, each matching 7 bases. This CDR3 comprises 14 residues. Germline-derived CDR1 and CDR2 are MNHEY and SVGAGI. V was clipped by 0 bases and J by 8 bases, with 11 bases between them. CDR3 DNA sequence: TGTGCCAGCAGTTACTCACAGGGGAGGGATGAGCAGTTCTTC. It is translated as CASSYSQGRDEQFF.

V gene TRBV18 combines with J gene TRBJ1-2; a weak D match, TRBD1 (6 bases). The CDR3 is 13 residues long. The V end lost 8 bases, the J end lost 2 bases, and 12 bases lay between the germline ends. Germline assignment: CDR1 KGHSH and CDR2 LQKENI. The DNA of the CDR3 is TGTGCCAGCCAACAAGGACAGAACTATGGCTACACCTTC. Translating it yields CASQQGQNYGYTF. Combining the CDR3 with reference TRBV18 and TRBJ1-2 gives the whole variable domain NAGVMQNPRHLVRRRGQEARLRCSPMKGHSHVYWYRQLPEEGLKFMVYLQKENIIDESGMPKERFSAEFPKEGPSILRIQQVVRGDSAAYFCASQQGQNYGYTFGSGTRLTVV.

This sequence joins TRBV18 and TRBJ1-2; 10 positions match TRBD1. The CDR3 length is 13 residues. Germline V gene lookup returns CDR1 KGHSH and CDR2 LQKENI. Germline trimming cut 5 bases from V and 8 bases from J; bases unmatched to any gene: 5. The CDR3 here is CASSSTGGEGYTF. CDR3 bases: TGTGCCAGCTCATCGACAGGGGGCGAAGGCTACACCTTC. Full variable domain (rest looked up from reference TRBV18 and TRBJ1-2): NAGVMQNPRHLVRRRGQEARLRCSPMKGHSHVYWYRQLPEEGLKFMVYLQKENIIDESGMPKERFSAEFPKEGPSILRIQQVVRGDSAAYFCASSSTGGEGYTFGSGTRLTVV.

The chain recombines TRBV11-2 with TRBJ2-7, with D perhaps being TRBD1 or TRBD2 (6 bases each). The CDR3 runs 14 residues. Trimming removed 5 bases at V and 5 bases at J, with 16 bases between. Germline CDR1 is SGHAT and CDR2 is FQNNGV. CDR3 nucleotides: TGTGCCAGCAGCAGGGGGGCAGGCAACCACGAGCAGTACTTC. It translates to CASSRGAGNHEQYF.

The gene calls are TRBV5-8 and TRBJ1-4; no clear D gene. The CDR3 spans 15 residues. V was shortened by 4 bases and J by 1 base, with 11 bases between the two germline ends. The V gene's germline CDR1 is SGHTS and CDR2 YDEGEE. The CDR3 bases are TGTGCCAGCAGCCCTGAGGGCATAACTAATGAAAAACTGTTTTTT. This translates into CASSPEGITNEKLFF. Looking up the rest from reference TRBV5-8 and TRBJ1-4 gives the full variable domain: EAGVTQSPTHLIKTRGQQATLRCSPISGHTSVYWYQQALGLGLQFLLWYDEGEERNRGNFPPRFSGRQFPNYSSELNVNALELEDSALYLCASSPEGITNEKLFFGSGTQLSVL.

The chain employs TRBV5-1 and TRBJ2-1; 14 bases are shared with TRBD2. The CDR3 is 17 amino acids. Germline V gene lookup returns CDR1 SGHRS and CDR2 YFSETQ. V lost 3 bases and J lost 8; bases outside the gene matches: 10. The CDR3 coding sequence is TGCGCCAGCAGCTCTAGACTAGCGGGAGGGCCTTTCCATGAGCAGTTCTTC. This sequence encodes CASSSRLAGGPFHEQFF. The full variable domain, completed using reference TRBV5-1 and TRBJ2-1, is KAGVTQTPRYLIKTRGQQVTLSCSPISGHRSVSWYQQTPGQGLQFLFEYFSETQRNKGNFPGRFSGRQFSNSRSEMNVSTLELGDSALYLCASSSRLAGGPFHEQFFGPGTRLTVL.

J is TRBJ2-3 and V is TRBV27, with TRBD2 matching over 9 bases. V was clipped by 4 bases and J by 6 bases; unmatched bases: 8. The CDR3 covers 15 residues. Germline values: CDR1 MNHEY, CDR2 SMNVEV (reference sequence). CDR3 sequence (DNA): TGTGCCAGCAGTTCTAGGGCGGGGGGGCTTGATACGCAGTATTTT. Protein: CASSSRAGGLDTQYF.

The V and J genes are TRBV10-3 and TRBJ2-7; perhaps TRBD1 as D (5 bases). V lost 4 bases to trimming and J lost 3 bases, with 13 bases between them. This CDR3 region has 14 residues. CDR1 is ENHRY and CDR2 is SYGVKD in the germline V gene. CDR3 DNA sequence: TGTGCCATCAGTGCCCAGGGTGCCAGCTACGAGCAGTACTTC. Its protein product is CAISAQGASYEQYF.

The J gene is TRBJ1-5, the V gene TRBV19, with D possibly matching TRBD1 (5 bases). CDR1 and CDR2 from the germline V gene are LNHDA and SQIVND (reference sequence). CDR3 size: 13 residues. V was pared by 7 bases and J by 0 bases, with 7 bases between. The CDR3 DNA follows: TGTGCCAGTAAAGACAGTAGCAATCAGCCCCAGCATTTT. This sequence encodes CASKDSSNQPQHF.

In the case of this clone: Sequence at one end of the junction differs from germline and may be a read error. The CDR3 is CASSLGLPYDEQFF. The DNA of the CDR3 is TGTGCCAGCAGCCTTGGACTCCCCTACGATGAGCAGTTCTTC. The chain has TRBV9 and TRBJ2-1; weak D call: TRBD2 (5 bases). Germline assignment: CDR1 SGDLS and CDR2 YYNGEE. This CDR3 contains 14 residues. The entire variable domain, with the rest obtained from reference TRBV9 and TRBJ2-1, is as follows: DSGVTQTPKHLITATGQRVTLRCSPRSGDLSVYWYQQSLDQGLQFLIQYYNGEERAKGNILERFSAQQFPDLHSELNLSSLELGDSALYFCASSLGLPYDEQFFGPGTRLTVL.

The V and J genes are TRBV29-1 and TRBJ2-7; D is undetermined. In germline, CDR1 is SQVTM, CDR2 ANQGSEA. V was shortened by 0 bases and J by 5 bases, with 5 bases between the two germline ends. This CDR3 contains 11 residues. CDR3: CSVEDPNEQYF. Written as DNA, the CDR3 is TGCAGCGTTGAAGACCCCAACGAGCAGTACTTC.

Only one count was recorded for this clone. The chain recombines TRBV30 with TRBJ1-4, with D hard to call. CDR1 GTSNPN and CDR2 SVGIG come from the germline V gene (reference sequence). With 1 base removed from V and 8 bases from J, the gap between germline ends came to 17 bases. The CDR3 is made up of 15 amino acids. CDR3 DNA sequence: TGTGCCTGGAGTGGGGTACTCGGATATAACGAAAAACTGTTTTTT. Amino acids: CAWSGVLGYNEKLFF.